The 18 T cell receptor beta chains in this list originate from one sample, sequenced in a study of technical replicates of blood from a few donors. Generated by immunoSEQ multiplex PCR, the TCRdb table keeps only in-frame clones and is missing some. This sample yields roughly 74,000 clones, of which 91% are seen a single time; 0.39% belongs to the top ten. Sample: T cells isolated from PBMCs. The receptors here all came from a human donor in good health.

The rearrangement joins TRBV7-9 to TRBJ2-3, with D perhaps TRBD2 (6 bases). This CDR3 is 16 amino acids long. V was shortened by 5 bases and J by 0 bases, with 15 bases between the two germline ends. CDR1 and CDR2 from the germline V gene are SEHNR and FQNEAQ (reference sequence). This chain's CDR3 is CASSKVADASTDTQYF. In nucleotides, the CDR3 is TGTGCCAGCAGCAAAGTAGCGGATGCTAGCACAGATACGCAGTATTTT.

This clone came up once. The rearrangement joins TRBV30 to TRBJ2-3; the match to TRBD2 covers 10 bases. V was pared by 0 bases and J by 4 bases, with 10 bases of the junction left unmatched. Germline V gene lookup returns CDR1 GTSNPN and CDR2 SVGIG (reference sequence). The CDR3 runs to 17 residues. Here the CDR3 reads CAWSVRRSGRASDTQYF. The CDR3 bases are TGTGCCTGGAGTGTACGGAGAAGCGGGAGGGCTTCAGATACGCAGTATTTT.

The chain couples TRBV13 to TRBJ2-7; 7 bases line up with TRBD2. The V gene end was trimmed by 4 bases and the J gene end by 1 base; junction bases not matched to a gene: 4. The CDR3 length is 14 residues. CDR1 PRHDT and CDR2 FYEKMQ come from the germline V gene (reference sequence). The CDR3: CASSSSSGSYEQYF. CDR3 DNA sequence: TGTGCCAGCAGCTCCTCTAGCGGTTCCTACGAGCAGTACTTC.

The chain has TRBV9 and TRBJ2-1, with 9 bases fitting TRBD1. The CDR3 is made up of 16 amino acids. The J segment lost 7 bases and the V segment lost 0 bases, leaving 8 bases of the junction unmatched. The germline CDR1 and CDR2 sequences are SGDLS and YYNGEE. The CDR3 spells CASSVDMGQGANEQFF. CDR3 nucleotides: TGTGCCAGCAGCGTAGACATGGGACAGGGTGCGAATGAGCAGTTCTTC.

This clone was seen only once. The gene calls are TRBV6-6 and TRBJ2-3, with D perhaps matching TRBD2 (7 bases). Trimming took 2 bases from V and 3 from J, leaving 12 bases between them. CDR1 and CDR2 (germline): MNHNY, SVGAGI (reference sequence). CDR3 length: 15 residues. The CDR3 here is CASSYGGGRTDTQYF. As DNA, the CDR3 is TGTGCCAGCAGTTACGGGGGGGGCAGGACAGATACGCAGTATTTT.

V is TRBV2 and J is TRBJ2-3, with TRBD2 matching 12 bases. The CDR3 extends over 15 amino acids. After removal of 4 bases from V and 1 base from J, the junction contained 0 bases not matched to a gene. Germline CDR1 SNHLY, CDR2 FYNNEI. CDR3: CASSGLAGGTDTQYF. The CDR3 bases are TGTGCCAGCAGTGGACTAGCGGGAGGCACAGATACGCAGTATTTT.

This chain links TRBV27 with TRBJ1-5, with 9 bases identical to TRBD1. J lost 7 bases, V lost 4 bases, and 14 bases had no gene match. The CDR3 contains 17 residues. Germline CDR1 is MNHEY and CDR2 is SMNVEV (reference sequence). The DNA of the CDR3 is TGTGCCAGCAGTTCATTCGGGACAGGGCGGCTAGGGCAGCCCCAGCATTTT. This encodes CASSSFGTGRLGQPQHF.

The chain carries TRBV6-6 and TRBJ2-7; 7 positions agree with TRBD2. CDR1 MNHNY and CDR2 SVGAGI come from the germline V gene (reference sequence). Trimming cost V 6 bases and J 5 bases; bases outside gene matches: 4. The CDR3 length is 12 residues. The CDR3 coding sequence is TGTGCCAGCAGAACCGGGACTAACGAGCAGTACTTC. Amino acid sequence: CASRTGTNEQYF.

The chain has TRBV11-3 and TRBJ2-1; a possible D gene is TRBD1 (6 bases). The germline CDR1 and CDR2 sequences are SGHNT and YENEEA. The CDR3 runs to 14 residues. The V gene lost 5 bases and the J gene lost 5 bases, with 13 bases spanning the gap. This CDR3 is CASSPGQIDNEQFF. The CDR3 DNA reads TGTGCCAGCAGCCCAGGACAGATCGACAATGAGCAGTTCTTC.

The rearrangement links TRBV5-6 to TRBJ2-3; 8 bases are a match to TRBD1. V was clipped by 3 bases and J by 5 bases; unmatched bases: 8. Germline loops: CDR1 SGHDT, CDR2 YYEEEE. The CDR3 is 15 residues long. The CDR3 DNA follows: TGTGCCAGCAGCTGGGGGACAGGACCTAGAGATACGCAGTATTTT. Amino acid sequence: CASSWGTGPRDTQYF. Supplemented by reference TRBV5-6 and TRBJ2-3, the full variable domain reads DAGVTQSPTHLIKTRGQQVTLRCSPKSGHDTVSWYQQALGQGPQFIFQYYEEEERQRGNFPDRFSGHQFPNYSSELNVNALLLGDSALYLCASSWGTGPRDTQYFGPGTRLTVL.

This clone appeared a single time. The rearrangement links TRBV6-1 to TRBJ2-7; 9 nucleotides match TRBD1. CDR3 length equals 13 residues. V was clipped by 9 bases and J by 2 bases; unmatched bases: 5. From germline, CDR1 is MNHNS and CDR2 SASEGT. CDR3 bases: TGTGCCAGTAGACAGGGGGTTGCCTACGAGCAGTACTTC. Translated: CASRQGVAYEQYF.

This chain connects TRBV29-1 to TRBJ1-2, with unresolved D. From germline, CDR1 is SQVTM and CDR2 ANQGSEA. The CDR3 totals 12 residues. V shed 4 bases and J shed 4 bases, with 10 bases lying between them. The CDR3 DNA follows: TGCAGCGTTGTAACCAACTCCTATGGCTACACCTTC. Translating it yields CSVVTNSYGYTF.

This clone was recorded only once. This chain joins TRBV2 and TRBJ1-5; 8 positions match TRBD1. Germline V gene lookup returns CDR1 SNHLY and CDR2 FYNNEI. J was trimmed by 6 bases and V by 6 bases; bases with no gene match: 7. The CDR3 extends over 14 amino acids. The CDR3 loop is CASREFRGPQPQHF. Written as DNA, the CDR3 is TGTGCCAGCAGAGAATTCAGGGGGCCTCAGCCCCAGCATTTT.

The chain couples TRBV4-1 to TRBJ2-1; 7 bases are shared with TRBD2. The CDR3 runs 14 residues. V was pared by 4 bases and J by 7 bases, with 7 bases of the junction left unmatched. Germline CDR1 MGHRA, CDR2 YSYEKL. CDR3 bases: TGCGCCAGCAGCCTCCGACTAGCTTCTAATGAGCAGTTCTTC. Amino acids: CASSLRLASNEQFF.

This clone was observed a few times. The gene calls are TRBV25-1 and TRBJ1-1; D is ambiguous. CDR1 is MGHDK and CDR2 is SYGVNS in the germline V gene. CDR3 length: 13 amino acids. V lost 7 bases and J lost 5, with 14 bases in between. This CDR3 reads CASTPTPRTEAFF. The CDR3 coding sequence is TGTGCCAGCACTCCAACCCCCCGGACTGAAGCTTTCTTT.

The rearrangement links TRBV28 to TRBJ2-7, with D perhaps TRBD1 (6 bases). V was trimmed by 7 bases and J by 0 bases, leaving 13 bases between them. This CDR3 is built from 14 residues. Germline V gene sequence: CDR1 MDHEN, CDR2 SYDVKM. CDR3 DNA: TGTGCCAGCACGACAACAGGGAGCTCCTACGAGCAGTACTTC. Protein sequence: CASTTTGSSYEQYF.

CDR3 sequence: CASSPNGGAWEKLFF. For the CDR3, the DNA is TGTGCCAGCAGCCCCAATGGAGGGGCGTGGGAAAAACTGTTTTTT. The V and J genes are TRBV7-8 and TRBJ1-4; D might be TRBD1 (5 bases). Germline CDR1 is SGHVS and CDR2 is FQNEAQ. The CDR3 covers 15 residues. The ends were cut back, 5 bases at V and 8 bases at J, with 18 bases in the middle.

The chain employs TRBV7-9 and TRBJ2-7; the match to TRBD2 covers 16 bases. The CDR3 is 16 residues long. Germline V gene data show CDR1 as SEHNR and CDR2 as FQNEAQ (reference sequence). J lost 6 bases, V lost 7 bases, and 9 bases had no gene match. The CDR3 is CASNTGTSGRASEQYF. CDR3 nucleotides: TGTGCCAGCAACACCGGGACTAGCGGGAGGGCCAGCGAGCAGTACTTC.